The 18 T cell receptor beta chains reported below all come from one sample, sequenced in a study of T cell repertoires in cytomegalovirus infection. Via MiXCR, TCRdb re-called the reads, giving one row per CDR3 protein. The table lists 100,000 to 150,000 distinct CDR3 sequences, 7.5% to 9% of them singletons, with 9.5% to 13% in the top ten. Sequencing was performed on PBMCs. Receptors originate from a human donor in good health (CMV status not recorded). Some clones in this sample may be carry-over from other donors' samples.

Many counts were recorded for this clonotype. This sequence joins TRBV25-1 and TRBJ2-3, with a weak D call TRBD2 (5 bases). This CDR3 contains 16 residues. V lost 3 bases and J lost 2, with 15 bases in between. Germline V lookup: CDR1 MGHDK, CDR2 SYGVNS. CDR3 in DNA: TGTGCCAGCAGTGAGACACCACGAGGGTACACAGATACGCAGTATTTT. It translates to CASSETPRGYTDTQYF.

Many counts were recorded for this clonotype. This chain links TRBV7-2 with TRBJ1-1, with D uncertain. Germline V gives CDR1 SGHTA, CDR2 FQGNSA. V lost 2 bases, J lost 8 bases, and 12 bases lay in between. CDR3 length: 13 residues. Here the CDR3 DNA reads TGTGCCAGCAGCTTAAGCGGTTCGAGGGAAGCTTTCTTT. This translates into CASSLSGSREAFF.

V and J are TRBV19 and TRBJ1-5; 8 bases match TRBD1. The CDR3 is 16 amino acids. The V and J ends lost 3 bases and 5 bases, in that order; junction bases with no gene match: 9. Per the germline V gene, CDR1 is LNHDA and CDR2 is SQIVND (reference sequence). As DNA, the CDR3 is TGTGCCAGTAGTATTTTGGCGGGACAGGTTCATCAGCCCCAGCATTTT. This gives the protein CASSILAGQVHQPQHF.

The CDR3, as DNA: TGTGCCAGCAGAAAGGAACGGGAGACCCCCACCCCTACCTACGAGCAGTACTTC. Its protein is CASRKERETPTPTYEQYF. V gene TRBV28 combines with J gene TRBJ2-7; D might be TRBD2 (6 bases). The CDR3 loop spans 18 amino acids. The V end lost 6 bases, the J end lost 2 bases, and 26 bases lay between the germline ends. The V gene's germline CDR1 is MDHEN and CDR2 SYDVKM.

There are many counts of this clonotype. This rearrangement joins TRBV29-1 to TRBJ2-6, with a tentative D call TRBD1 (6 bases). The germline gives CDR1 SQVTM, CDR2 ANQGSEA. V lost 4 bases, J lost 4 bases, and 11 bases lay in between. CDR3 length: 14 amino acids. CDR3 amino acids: CSVAQGSGANVLTF. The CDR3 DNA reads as TGCAGCGTTGCCCAGGGGTCCGGGGCCAACGTCCTGACTTTC.

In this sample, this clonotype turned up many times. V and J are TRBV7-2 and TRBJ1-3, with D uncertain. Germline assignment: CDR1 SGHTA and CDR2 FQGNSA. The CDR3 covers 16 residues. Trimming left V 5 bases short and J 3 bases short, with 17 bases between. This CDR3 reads CASSLSSSTLGNTIYF. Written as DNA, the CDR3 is TGTGCCAGCAGCCTTAGTTCATCCACGCTTGGAAACACCATATATTTT.

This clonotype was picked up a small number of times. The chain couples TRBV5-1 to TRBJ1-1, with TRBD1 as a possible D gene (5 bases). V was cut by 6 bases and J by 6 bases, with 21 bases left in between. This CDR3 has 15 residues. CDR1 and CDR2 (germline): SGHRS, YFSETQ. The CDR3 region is CASIDPRKGTPEAFF. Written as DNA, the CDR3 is TGCGCCAGCATAGATCCAAGGAAAGGGACGCCTGAAGCTTTCTTT.

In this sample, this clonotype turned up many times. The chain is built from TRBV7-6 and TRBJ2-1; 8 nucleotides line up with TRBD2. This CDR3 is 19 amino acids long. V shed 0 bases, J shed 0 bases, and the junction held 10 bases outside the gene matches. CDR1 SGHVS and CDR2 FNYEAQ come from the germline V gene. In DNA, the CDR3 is TGTGCCAGCAGCTTAGCTAGCGGGACATCGCAAAGCTCCTACAATGAGCAGTTCTTC. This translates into CASSLASGTSQSSYNEQFF.

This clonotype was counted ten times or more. The CDR3 DNA is TGTGCCAGCAGCACGTCCTACGAGCAGTACTTC. This translates into CASSTSYEQYF. The chain uses TRBV7-9 and TRBJ2-7; D call uncertain. The CDR3 contains 11 residues. Trimming left V 5 bases short and J 1 base short, with 3 bases between. From germline, CDR1 is SEHNR and CDR2 FQNEAQ (reference sequence).

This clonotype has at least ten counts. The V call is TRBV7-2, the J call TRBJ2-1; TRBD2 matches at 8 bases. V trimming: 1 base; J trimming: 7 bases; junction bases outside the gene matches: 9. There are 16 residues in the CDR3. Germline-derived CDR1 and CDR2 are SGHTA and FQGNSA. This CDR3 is CASSLVRSGGRNEQFF. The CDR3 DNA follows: TGTGCCAGCAGCTTAGTCAGGAGCGGGGGCCGGAATGAGCAGTTCTTC.

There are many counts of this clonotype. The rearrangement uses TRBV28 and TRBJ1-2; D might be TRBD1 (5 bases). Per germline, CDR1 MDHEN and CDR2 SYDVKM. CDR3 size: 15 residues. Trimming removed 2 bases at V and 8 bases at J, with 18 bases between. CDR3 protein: CASSLNPGGGGGYTF. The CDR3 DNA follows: TGTGCCAGCAGTTTAAACCCTGGGGGAGGAGGAGGCTACACCTTC.

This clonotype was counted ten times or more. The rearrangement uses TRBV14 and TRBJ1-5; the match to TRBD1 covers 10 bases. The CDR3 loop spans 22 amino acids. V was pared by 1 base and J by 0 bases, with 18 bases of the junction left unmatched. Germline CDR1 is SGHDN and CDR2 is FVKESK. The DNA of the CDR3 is TGTGCCAGCAGCCAAGGAAATTCCGGGACAGGGGAGGACCTGAATAGCAATCAGCCCCAGCATTTT. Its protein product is CASSQGNSGTGEDLNSNQPQHF.

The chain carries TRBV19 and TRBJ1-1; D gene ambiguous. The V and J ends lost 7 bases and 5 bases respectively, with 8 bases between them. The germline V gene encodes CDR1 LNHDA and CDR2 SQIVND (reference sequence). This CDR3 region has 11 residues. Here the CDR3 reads CASTLRTEAFF. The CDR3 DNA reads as TGTGCCAGTACCCTAAGGACTGAAGCTTTCTTT.

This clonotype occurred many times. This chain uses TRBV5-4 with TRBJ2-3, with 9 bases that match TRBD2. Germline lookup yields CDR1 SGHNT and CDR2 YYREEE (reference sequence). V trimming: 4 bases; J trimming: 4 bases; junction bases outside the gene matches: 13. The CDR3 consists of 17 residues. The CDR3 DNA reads TGTGCCAGCAGCCCGCGGGGGGGGATGAGGTCAGCAGATACGCAGTATTTT. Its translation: CASSPRGGMRSADTQYF. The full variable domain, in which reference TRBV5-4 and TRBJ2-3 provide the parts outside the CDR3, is ETGVTQSPTHLIKTRGQQVTLRCSSQSGHNTVSWYQQALGQGPQFIFQYYREEENGRGNFPPRFSGLQFPNYSSELNVNALELDDSALYLCASSPRGGMRSADTQYFGPGTRLTVL.

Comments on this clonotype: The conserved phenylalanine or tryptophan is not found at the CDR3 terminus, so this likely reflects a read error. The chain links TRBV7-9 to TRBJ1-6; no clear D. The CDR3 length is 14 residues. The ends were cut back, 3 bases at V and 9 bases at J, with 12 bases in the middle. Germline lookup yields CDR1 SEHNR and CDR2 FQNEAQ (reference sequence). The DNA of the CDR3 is TGTGCCAGCAGCTTTGAAGGGAGGGCTTCACCCCTCCACGTT. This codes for CASSFEGRASPLHV.

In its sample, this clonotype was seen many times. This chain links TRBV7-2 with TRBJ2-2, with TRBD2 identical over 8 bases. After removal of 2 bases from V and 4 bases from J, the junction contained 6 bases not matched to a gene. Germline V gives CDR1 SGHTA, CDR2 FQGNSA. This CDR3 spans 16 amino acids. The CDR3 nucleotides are TGTGCCAGCAGCTTACCTCCGGCGGGGGGCACCGGGGAGCTGTTTTTT. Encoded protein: CASSLPPAGGTGELFF.

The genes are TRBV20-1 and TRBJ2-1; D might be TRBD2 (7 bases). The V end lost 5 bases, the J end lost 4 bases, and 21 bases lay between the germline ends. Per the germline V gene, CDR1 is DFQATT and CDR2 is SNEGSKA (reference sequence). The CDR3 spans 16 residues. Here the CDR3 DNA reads TGCAGTGCTCACGGGGGCCGGGGGGCGAATTACAATGAGCAGTTCTTC. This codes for CSAHGGRGANYNEQFF.

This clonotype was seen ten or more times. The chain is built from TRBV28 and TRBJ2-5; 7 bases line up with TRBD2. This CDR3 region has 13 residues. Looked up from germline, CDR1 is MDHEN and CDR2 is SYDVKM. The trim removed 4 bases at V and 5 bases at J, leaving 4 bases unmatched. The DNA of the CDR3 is TGTGCCAGCAGTTACCCCGGGGGGGAGACCCAGTACTTC. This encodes CASSYPGGETQYF.